This T cell receptor beta chain was obtained from a study of neurological immune-mediated disorders (dated by TCRdb to the late 2010s). For context, the study as a whole: The study compared peripheral blood TCR-beta repertoires of HTLV-I-associated myelopathy (HAM/TSP) patients, multiple sclerosis patients and healthy controls using UMI-based sequencing. Alongside PBMC samples, the set of fewer than 110 TCR-beta libraries contained longitudinal samples, technical triplicates, and paired CD4+ and CD8+ T-cell subsets that had been sorted. The cohort was made up of approximately 65 subjects, consisting of around 14 HAM/TSP patients, around 35 multiple sclerosis patients and around 20 healthy controls. The study at large found these results: TCR clonal expansion was greatest in HAM/TSP patients and smallest in MS patients, who ranked below even healthy controls. No identical CDR3 amino acid sequences were found to be shared among expanded clones across subjects, suggesting that TCR-beta repertoires were private in all groups.

Healthy controls were blood bank volunteers in Maryland, USA. For the unsorted PBMC libraries, 2 million PBMCs were stored in RNAlater at -80 degrees C until RNA extraction and were used to generate the libraries. PBMCs were separated from peripheral blood using Ficoll-Hypaque density gradient centrifugation and then cryopreserved in liquid nitrogen. cDNA synthesis used template-switch 5'RACE with a primer carrying a 10-nucleotide random unique molecular identifier tagging each TCR transcript. Over 170 million TCR-beta sequences, covering 15-18 subjects, were produced in each sequencing run. Total RNA was extracted with the RNeasy kit. The KAPA Real-time Library Amplification kit was used to amplify TCR-beta VDJ regions with primers for the TCR constant region and the 5'RACE anchor. Sample indexes and Illumina adaptors were added in a first PCR, and a second PCR then increased library yield. After purification with Ampure beads, the TCR product of roughly 650 bp was size-selected on a 2% E-gel SizeSelection system. Before pooling, library quality was assessed on a Bioanalyzer, concentration was determined with Qubit, and library quantification was performed with the Kapa Library Quantification kit. Paired-end 2 x 150 bp sequencing of the libraries was performed on an Illumina HiSeq 2500. To increase sequence diversity, roughly 24-31% phiX was spiked into each library pool. Per the authors' processing: The quality-filtered reads were processed with the UMI-based MiGEC pipeline, whose error correction step removed more than 75% of the raw TCR sequences. IMGT germline references were used for aligning VDJ genes, and each clonotype was defined as a unique CDR3 amino acid sequence together with its V-J genes. Clonal expansion, Shannon diversity and CDR3 relatedness were evaluated with VDJtools (CalcPairwiseDistances, ClusterSamples), while phylogenetic trees were built in CLCbio workbench. Clones with at least 8 unique UMIs were defined as expanded, with this threshold being based on coefficient-of-variation modelling across technical triplicates. The public reads were quality trimmed at Q25 with fastp and then assembled into clones with MiXCR by TCRdb, keeping productive beta chains. Rows with a matching CDR3 protein are joined into one entry that keeps the most common DNA and genes. TCRdb, not the authors, supplied the V and J calls. The sample data list tens of thousands of distinct CDR3 sequences, and roughly 12% of these were observed just once. The ten largest clones capture 5.8% of the sample.

The germline V gene yields SGHTA for CDR1 and FQGNSA for CDR2. Deletion took 1 base off V and 2 bases off J, with a span of 11 bases between the germline ends. From cysteine to phenylalanine, the CDR3 is 16 amino acids long. CDR3 DNA is the only sequence kept; it has 48 bases, read in frame from the first base. This clonotype was seen repeatedly, ten times or more. Its recognized antigen is unknown. No much larger clone exists at a distance of one base, and base qualities are not known. The specimen was PBMCs. The TCR was taken from a woman in her sixties in good health. The V and J genes are TRBV7-2 and TRBJ2-2; TRBD1 could be the D gene, as 6 bases match. The DNA sequence is given as TGTGCCAGCAGCTTAGAAGGGGGAACCAACACCGGGGAGCTGTTTTTT. Translated, it gives CASSLEGGTNTGELFF. Extended through the reference TRBV7-2 and TRBJ2-2 proteins, this CDR3 yields the full variable domain: GAGVSQSPSNKVTEKGKDVELRCDPISGHTALYWYRQSLGQGLEFLIYFQGNSAPDKSGLPSDRFSAERTGGSVSTLTIQRTQQEDSAVYLCASSLEGGTNTGELFFGEGSRLTVL.